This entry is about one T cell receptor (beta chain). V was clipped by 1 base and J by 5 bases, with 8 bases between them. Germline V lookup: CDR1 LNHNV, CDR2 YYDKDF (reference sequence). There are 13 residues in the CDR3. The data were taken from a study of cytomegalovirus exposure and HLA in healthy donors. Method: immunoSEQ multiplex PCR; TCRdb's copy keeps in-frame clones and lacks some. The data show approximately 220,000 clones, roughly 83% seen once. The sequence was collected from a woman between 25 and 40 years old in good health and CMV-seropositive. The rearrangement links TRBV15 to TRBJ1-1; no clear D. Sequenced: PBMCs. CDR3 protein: CATSRVTGTEAFF. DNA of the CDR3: TGTGCCACCAGCAGAGTAACGGGGACTGAAGCTTTCTTT.